Below, 2 T cell receptor beta chains from the same sample are listed, as sequenced in a study of identical twins. A single record per CDR3 protein comes from TCRdb applying MiXCR to the 5' RACE reads. The data hold roughly 630,000 distinct CDR3 sequences, with about 7.1% observed a single time. These data were likewise used in another study, on yellow fever vaccine responses in identical twins.

Sequencing was done on a sample of PBMCs. The receptors stem from a woman younger than 30 in good health.

Ten or more counts support this clonotype. V usage is TRBV3-1 and J usage is TRBJ2-2; 10 nucleotides line up with TRBD2. The CDR3 is made up of 16 amino acids. Germline values: CDR1 LGHDT, CDR2 YNNKEL (reference sequence). V was clipped by 1 base and J by 4 bases; unmatched bases: 3. For the CDR3, the DNA is TGTGCCAGCAGCCAAGGGTCTAGCGGGAGCACCGGGGAGCTGTTTTTT. This translates into CASSQGSSGSTGELFF. The full variable domain, with the rest looked up from reference TRBV3-1 and TRBJ2-2, is DTAVSQTPKYLVTQMGNDKSIKCEQNLGHDTMYWYKQDSKKFLKIMFSYNNKELIINETVPNRFSPKSPDKAHLNLHINSLELGDSAVYFCASSQGSSGSTGELFFGEGSRLTVL.

The chain combines TRBV2 with TRBJ1-5; D is perhaps TRBD1 (5 bases). The germline CDR1 and CDR2 sequences are SNHLY and FYNNEI. The CDR3 length is 14 residues. Trimming shortened V by 1 base and J by 3 bases, and 7 bases separated the two germline ends. CDR3 protein: CASSEVGDNQPQHF. The CDR3, as DNA: TGTGCCAGCAGTGAAGTGGGGGACAATCAGCCCCAGCATTTT.